A selection of T cell receptor beta chains follows, all from one sample in a study of cytomegalovirus exposure and HLA in healthy donors. Sequencing used immunoSEQ multiplex PCR; TCRdb keeps in-frame clones, though not all of them. The sample consists of roughly 130,000 clones, 65% to 75% of them appearing once. What was sequenced was PBMCs. These receptors all stem from a woman in her 50s in good health and CMV-seropositive. CDR3s include the opening cysteine and the closing phenylalanine or tryptophan. The D gene is left open where the match is weak. Clone size, where shown, is once, few, many, or a class for clones that have expanded.

D gene: TRBD2
clone size: -
J gene: TRBJ2-1
V gene: TRBV19
CDR3 protein: CASSGGASGGYNEQFF
CDR3 DNA: TGTGCCAGTAGTGGGGGGGCTAGCGGGGGATACAATGAGCAGTTCTTC

D gene: TRBD1
clone size: -
J gene: TRBJ1-2
V gene: TRBV10-3
CDR3 protein: CAIRTGTNYGYTF
CDR3 DNA: TGTGCCATCAGGACAGGGACTAACTATGGCTACACCTTC

D gene: -
clone size: -
J gene: TRBJ1-2
V gene: TRBV6-1
CDR3 protein: CASSEWAGGTPRGYTF
CDR3 DNA: TGTGCCAGCAGTGAATGGGCCGGGGGGACTCCTCGGGGCTACACCTTC

D gene: TRBD1
clone size: -
J gene: TRBJ1-2
V gene: TRBV5-1
CDR3 protein: CASSIWTGGEDGYTF
CDR3 DNA: TGCGCCAGCAGCATATGGACAGGGGGGGAAGATGGCTACACCTTC

D gene: -
clone size: few
J gene: TRBJ2-6
V gene: TRBV11-3
CDR3 protein: CASSQATHDSGANVLTF
CDR3 DNA: TGTGCCAGCAGCCAGGCGACACACGACTCTGGGGCCAACGTCCTGACTTTC

D gene: -
clone size: once
J gene: TRBJ1-6
V gene: TRBV19
CDR3 protein: CASSILRGDQPLHF
CDR3 DNA: TGTGCCAGTAGTATACTCAGGGGCGACCAGCCCCTCCACTTT

D gene: -
clone size: -
J gene: TRBJ1-2
V gene: TRBV7-2
CDR3 protein: CASSLAREGSGYTF
CDR3 DNA: TGTGCCAGCAGCTTAGCGAGGGAAGGGTCTGGCTACACCTTC

D gene: TRBD1
clone size: medium-sized
J gene: TRBJ1-1
V gene: TRBV7-9
CDR3 protein: CASSLAQGVNTEAFF
CDR3 DNA: TGTGCCAGCAGCTTAGCTCAGGGGGTGAACACTGAAGCTTTCTTT

D gene: -
clone size: -
J gene: TRBJ2-7
V gene: TRBV5-1
CDR3 protein: CASSPEGGQPNEQYF
CDR3 DNA: TGCGCCAGCAGCCCGGAGGGGGGACAGCCAAACGAGCAGTACTTC

D gene: -
clone size: many
J gene: TRBJ1-1
V gene: TRBV21-1
CDR3 protein: CASSKGQGEHTEAFF
CDR3 DNA: TGTGCCAGCAGCAAAGGACAGGGAGAACACACTGAAGCTTTCTTT

D gene: -
clone size: few
J gene: TRBJ2-3
V gene: TRBV4-3
CDR3 protein: CASSQDQLSTDTQYF
CDR3 DNA: TGCGCCAGCAGCCAAGATCAACTCAGCACAGATACGCAGTATTTT

D gene: -
clone size: -
J gene: TRBJ1-3
V gene: TRBV6-1
CDR3 protein: CASTGRAGGNTIYF
CDR3 DNA: TGTGCCAGCACCGGCAGGGCAGGGGGAAACACCATATATTTT

D gene: -
clone size: -
J gene: TRBJ2-5
V gene: TRBV13
CDR3 protein: CASSPQGGRETQYF
CDR3 DNA: TGTGCCAGCAGCCCTCAAGGAGGGCGAGAGACCCAGTACTTC

D gene: -
clone size: -
J gene: TRBJ1-2
V gene: TRBV4-3
CDR3 protein: CASSQGQANYGYTF
CDR3 DNA: TGCGCCAGCAGCCAAGGACAGGCGAACTATGGCTACACCTTC

D gene: -
clone size: few
J gene: TRBJ2-1
V gene: TRBV27
CDR3 protein: CATGSRNSYNEQFF
CDR3 DNA: TGTGCCACCGGAAGCAGGAATTCCTACAATGAGCAGTTCTTC

D gene: -
clone size: -
J gene: TRBJ2-2
V gene: TRBV7-9
CDR3 protein: CASSGQGRTGELFF
CDR3 DNA: TGTGCCAGCAGCGGGCAGGGAAGAACCGGGGAGCTGTTTTTT

D gene: TRBD1
clone size: -
J gene: TRBJ1-1
V gene: TRBV5-6
CDR3 protein: CASSLVGTGRLGAFF
CDR3 DNA: TGTGCCAGCAGCTTGGTGGGGACAGGCCGCCTAGGGGCTTTCTTT

D gene: TRBD1
clone size: -
J gene: TRBJ2-1
V gene: TRBV9
CDR3 protein: CASSLRDSPFSYNEQFF
CDR3 DNA: TGTGCCAGCAGCTTAAGGGACAGCCCCTTCTCCTACAATGAGCAGTTCTTC

D gene: TRBD2
clone size: -
J gene: TRBJ2-5
V gene: TRBV10-3
CDR3 protein: CAIRKGTSGGGAETQYF
CDR3 DNA: TGTGCCATCAGGAAAGGGACTAGCGGGGGAGGAGCGGAGACCCAGTACTTC

D gene: TRBD2
clone size: -
J gene: TRBJ2-7
V gene: TRBV7-2
CDR3 protein: CASSFFSGEGYEQYF
CDR3 DNA: TGTGCCAGCAGCTTCTTTAGCGGGGAGGGCTACGAGCAGTACTTC

D gene: TRBD2
clone size: -
J gene: TRBJ2-7
V gene: TRBV5-1
CDR3 protein: CASTHGAGGPGEQYF
CDR3 DNA: TGCGCCAGTACACACGGAGCGGGGGGGCCGGGCGAGCAGTACTTC

D gene: -
clone size: -
J gene: TRBJ1-4
V gene: TRBV29-1
CDR3 protein: CSVEEWGVEKLFF
CDR3 DNA: TGCAGCGTTGAAGAATGGGGGGTTGAAAAACTGTTTTTT

D gene: -
clone size: -
J gene: TRBJ2-5
V gene: TRBV6-6
CDR3 protein: CASSYWPEETQYF
CDR3 DNA: TGTGCCAGCAGTTACTGGCCAGAAGAGACCCAGTACTTC

D gene: TRBD2
clone size: few
J gene: TRBJ2-3
V gene: TRBV27
CDR3 protein: CASRISSGGGTDTQYF
CDR3 DNA: TGTGCCAGCAGGATCTCAAGCGGGGGGGGCACAGATACGCAGTATTTT

D gene: -
clone size: -
J gene: TRBJ1-5
V gene: TRBV19
CDR3 protein: CASTLGSGSNQPQHF
CDR3 DNA: TGTGCCAGTACCCTAGGGTCGGGGAGCAATCAGCCCCAGCATTTT

D gene: -
clone size: -
J gene: TRBJ2-1
V gene: TRBV5-1
CDR3 protein: CASSLEGGPWRGEQFF
CDR3 DNA: TGCGCCAGCAGCTTGGAGGGGGGGCCCTGGAGGGGTGAGCAGTTCTTC

D gene: -
clone size: -
J gene: TRBJ2-4
V gene: TRBV15
CDR3 protein: CATSKELRGGIQYF
CDR3 DNA: TGTGCCACCAGCAAGGAATTGAGGGGGGGCATTCAGTACTTC

D gene: -
clone size: -
J gene: TRBJ2-5
V gene: TRBV11-2
CDR3 protein: CASSTGVQETQYF
CDR3 DNA: TGTGCCAGCAGCACGGGGGTTCAAGAGACCCAGTACTTC

D gene: -
clone size: few
J gene: TRBJ1-4
V gene: TRBV7-9
CDR3 protein: CASSARDPLEKLFF
CDR3 DNA: TGTGCCAGCAGCGCGCGGGACCCTTTAGAAAAACTGTTTTTT

D gene: -
clone size: once
J gene: TRBJ1-1
V gene: TRBV18
CDR3 protein: CASSPRAANTEAFF
CDR3 DNA: TGTGCCAGCTCTCCCAGGGCGGCGAACACTGAAGCTTTCTTT

D gene: TRBD1
clone size: -
J gene: TRBJ1-1
V gene: TRBV13
CDR3 protein: CASSLYGTGGYNTEAFF
CDR3 DNA: TGTGCCAGCAGCTTATACGGGACAGGGGGATATAACACTGAAGCTTTCTTT

D gene: -
clone size: -
J gene: TRBJ2-3
V gene: TRBV29-1
CDR3 protein: CSVDREADTQYF
CDR3 DNA: TGCAGCGTTGATAGGGAGGCAGATACGCAGTATTTT

D gene: TRBD1
clone size: -
J gene: TRBJ1-6
V gene: TRBV19
CDR3 protein: CASSGPGQGNSPLHF
CDR3 DNA: TGTGCCAGTAGTGGGCCGGGACAGGGGAATTCACCCCTCCACTTT

D gene: -
clone size: -
J gene: TRBJ2-7
V gene: TRBV11-2
CDR3 protein: CASSLQDTYEQYF
CDR3 DNA: TGTGCCAGCAGCTTACAGGATACCTACGAGCAGTACTTC

D gene: -
clone size: -
J gene: TRBJ1-4
V gene: TRBV6-5
CDR3 protein: CASSYSGLTTNEKLFF
CDR3 DNA: TGTGCCAGCAGTTACTCGGGCCTTACAACTAATGAAAAACTGTTTTTT

D gene: -
clone size: few
J gene: TRBJ2-7
V gene: TRBV11-2
CDR3 protein: CASSFGSGSTYEQYF
CDR3 DNA: TGTGCCAGCAGCTTCGGGTCCGGGAGCACCTACGAGCAGTACTTC

D gene: -
clone size: few
J gene: TRBJ2-5
V gene: TRBV7-9
CDR3 protein: CASSPVGQETQYF
CDR3 DNA: TGTGCCAGCAGCCCCGTCGGCCAAGAGACCCAGTACTTC

D gene: TRBD1
clone size: few
J gene: TRBJ2-1
V gene: TRBV7-8
CDR3 protein: CASSFRGQGDEQFF
CDR3 DNA: TGTGCCAGCAGCTTCAGAGGACAGGGCGATGAGCAGTTCTTC

D gene: -
clone size: -
J gene: TRBJ1-6
V gene: TRBV5-5
CDR3 protein: CASSFPGGDSPLHF
CDR3 DNA: TGTGCCAGCAGCTTCCCGGGGGGAGATTCACCCCTCCACTTT

D gene: -
clone size: -
J gene: TRBJ2-7
V gene: TRBV5-1
CDR3 protein: CASSLGAGTEQYF
CDR3 DNA: TGCGCCAGCAGCTTGGGAGCAGGTACCGAGCAGTACTTC

D gene: -
clone size: -
J gene: TRBJ2-3
V gene: TRBV5-4
CDR3 protein: CASSPGAARSTDTQYF
CDR3 DNA: TGTGCCAGCAGCCCTGGGGCGGCCCGAAGCACAGATACGCAGTATTTT

D gene: TRBD1
clone size: few
J gene: TRBJ1-4
V gene: TRBV10-3
CDR3 protein: CAISESGTGVEKLFF
CDR3 DNA: TGTGCCATCAGTGAGTCCGGGACAGGGGTTGAAAAACTGTTTTTT

D gene: -
clone size: -
J gene: TRBJ1-5
V gene: TRBV4-1
CDR3 protein: CASSQDGTGSNQPQHF
CDR3 DNA: TGCGCCAGCAGCCAAGATGGTACGGGAAGCAATCAGCCCCAGCATTTT

D gene: -
clone size: -
J gene: TRBJ1-2
V gene: TRBV7-9
CDR3 protein: CASSSGVYYGYTF
CDR3 DNA: TGTGCCAGCAGCTCAGGGGTATACTATGGCTACACCTTC

D gene: TRBD1
clone size: -
J gene: TRBJ2-1
V gene: TRBV19
CDR3 protein: CASSADRATFNEQFF
CDR3 DNA: TGTGCCAGTAGTGCCGACAGGGCGACCTTCAATGAGCAGTTCTTC

D gene: TRBD2
clone size: -
J gene: TRBJ2-7
V gene: TRBV6-5
CDR3 protein: CASRPGGTTYEQYF
CDR3 DNA: TGTGCCAGCAGGCCCGGGGGGACGACCTACGAGCAGTACTTC